This T cell receptor (beta chain) derives from a study of blood T cell repertoires in COVID-19. In the original analysis: Amplification with reference gene primers provided the estimates of nucleated cell counts. Sequencing was performed with immunoSEQ multiplex PCR; in TCRdb, only in-frame clones are kept and a portion is missing. The DNA was the basis for D and trimming; V, J and clone size are from that table. The sample holds about 27,000 clones; 88% are singletons and the top ten take roughly 7.7%. The specimen sequenced was peripheral blood. This clonotype originated in a woman aged 45-59 years with active COVID-19.

The CDR3 reads CASSPRGGLEKLFF. CDR3 coding DNA: TGTGCCAGCTCACCACGAGGAGGTCTCGAAAAACTGTTTTTT. The chain couples TRBV18 to TRBJ1-4; D ambiguous. The V end lost 1 base, the J end lost 8 bases, and 11 bases lay between the germline ends. The CDR3 sequence is 14 residues long. Germline V CDR1 and CDR2: KGHSH, LQKENI.